This entry is about one T cell receptor (beta chain). Its antigen remains undetermined. Nothing much larger sits one base from this clone, and base qualities are not available. Reading the label with the study, this specimen's time point is: about 4 weeks on oral tofacitinib. The treatment or condition label for this specimen denotes: oral pan-JAK inhibitor, 5-10 mg twice daily. From alopecia areata patients, peripheral blood was collected along with lesional scalp punch biopsies. PBMCs were isolated by density centrifugation and stained for CD3, CD4 and CD8, and CD4+ and CD8+ T cells were sorted on a FACSAria. These data belong to a study of CD8+ T cells in alopecia areata listed by TCRdb under 2018. About the study as a whole: Treated patients were enrolled in an open-label pilot trial of oral tofacitinib at 5 to 10 mg twice daily for moderate-to-severe alopecia areata. Tofacitinib was given for 6 to 18 months, followed by 6 months of follow-up off drug to assess delayed response and recurrence. The SALT score, which quantifies the percentage of affected scalp surface area, was used to measure disease severity in treated patients. To study T cell clonal expansion in alopecia areata, the researchers applied high-throughput TCRbeta sequencing to both the C3H/HeJ mouse model and human patients. Scalp tissue and sorted CD4+ and CD8+ peripheral blood T cells from patchy and totalis/universalis alopecia areata patients and from healthy controls were covered by human TCRbeta sequencing. Patients on tofacitinib were biopsied at baseline and after 4 and 24 weeks of treatment, and several of the patients also had a later scalp biopsy. Scalp clonality was compared among normal scalp (n=4), patchy alopecia areata scalp (n=8), and alopecia totalis/universalis scalp (n=8). RNA came from the PAXgene miRNA kit for fixed scalp, the miRNeasy kit for PBMCs, and the RNeasy kit for mouse skin. TCRbeta CDR3 regions were amplified by immunoSEQ multiplex PCR with 35 Vbeta forward and 13 Jbeta reverse primers. What the work shows at the level of the full study, not this receptor alone: Shared TCR sequences between patients were less evident than in mice, which may be partly attributable to HLA diversity in the patient population. Scalp clonality and the number of expanded CD8+ clones among the top 100 scalp clones were significantly decreased by tofacitinib. Because the treated cohort was small and included a single nonresponder, larger studies are needed to assess links between baseline CD8+ expansion and response. During tofacitinib treatment, many expanded lesional clones remained in scalp and blood, and this persistence may partly explain relapse after treatment is stopped. Higher clonality and more expanded CD8+ clones were observed in lesional scalp than in normal scalp, particularly in alopecia totalis/universalis, a finding suggestive of antigenic drive. Unlike mouse skin, where gammadelta T cells dominate, normal human skin contains resident alphabeta T cells that get sequenced too, which complicates analysis of the scalp TCR repertoire.

The protocol used for the library was the immunoSEQ multiplex PCR assay. RNA was extracted from all samples and reverse transcribed into cDNA, which served as template for TCR sequencing. SuperScript III was used to make first-strand cDNA, primed with a 2:1 mix of oligo-dT and random hexamers. Amplification bias was assessed with a synthetic immune receptor repertoire, and residual bias was removed computationally. The authors' pipeline ran thus. Raw reads were preprocessed for error removal, and CDR3 was defined according to IMGT conventions as running from the conserved cysteine to phenylalanine. To get clonality, Shannon entropy was normalized by log2 of the number of productive unique TCRs and the result was subtracted from 1. Whether each scalp clone was CD4 or CD8 was inferred by checking scalp TCRbeta sequences against the CD4 and CD8 repertoires from sorted blood. The table was pulled from immuneACCESS by TCRdb, which kept in-frame rearrangements only. Such tables lose some clones; where checked, under half of the loss comes from unresolved V genes, and the rest has no known cause. Clone size and the V and J calls come from that table; the DNA yielded D and trimming. This sample is represented by some 150,000 clones; approximately 85% of them were singletons. Roughly 25% of the sample goes to the ten largest clones.

The junction shows trimming of 1 base on V and 7 bases on J, plus 14 bases between the germline ends. The germline V gene (reference sequence) provides CDR1 LNHDA and CDR2 SQIVND. The CDR3 sequence holds 14 residues, the cysteine and phenylalanine included. Just the 42-base CDR3 DNA is kept, in frame starting at base 1. The source of this sequence is a human donor with alopecia areata. Material: CD8+ T cells sorted from blood, obtained at week 4, from a patient treated with tofacitinib. The V and J genes are TRBV19 and TRBJ2-7, with no D gene named confidently. This receptor carries the CDR3 CASSIASGRAEQYF. The nucleotides are TGTGCCAGTAGTATAGCTTCGGGCCGAGCGGAGCAGTACTTC.